Listed here are 19 T cell receptor beta chains from one sample, sequenced in a study of regulatory T cells in long-lasting Graves disease. Described time point: newly diagnosed GD, antithyroid drugs for less than 3 months. The TCR library was made from RNA extracted from PBMCs. With iRepertoire HTBI primers and Arm-PCR of CDR3 regions, TCR beta libraries were built. TCRdb independently ran MiXCR on the multiplex PCR reads; one entry per CDR3 protein. This table has approximately 560,000 distinct CDR3 sequences, 15% to 20% appearing once. The same data also contributed to another study, on T cells in Graves' hyperthyroidism and ophthalmopathy.

Sequenced material: peripheral blood mononuclear cells (PBMCs), taken at new diagnosis, from a patient treated with antithyroid drugs. These receptors originate from a young man with Graves disease.

The chain joins TRBV10-3 to TRBJ2-3; D is unclear. CDR1 and CDR2 (germline): ENHRY, SYGVKD. The CDR3 has 11 amino acids. V was trimmed by 3 bases and J by 10 bases, leaving 8 bases between them. The CDR3 loop is CAISDPTPQYF. CDR3 DNA sequence: TGTGCCATCAGTGACCCTACCCCGCAGTATTTT.

This clonotype was seen many times. The V gene is TRBV30, the J gene TRBJ2-5; D is uncertain. CDR1 GTSNPN and CDR2 SVGIG come from the germline V gene (reference sequence). CDR3 length: 13 amino acids. Between the trimmed V and J ends, which lost 2 bases and 5 bases, there was a span of 12 bases. The DNA of the CDR3 is TGTGCCTGGAGTCCCCCTGGTTGGGAGACCCAGTACTTC. Encoded protein: CAWSPPGWETQYF.

This clonotype was counted many times. V is TRBV20-1 and J is TRBJ2-7; D is ambiguous. Trimming removed 6 bases from V and 7 bases from J, with 13 bases in between. Germline V lookup: CDR1 DFQATT, CDR2 SNEGSKA (reference sequence). This CDR3 comprises 11 residues. The CDR3 DNA sequence: TGCAGTGCGGCAGAGCCTACGGAGCAGTACTTC. This gives the protein CSAAEPTEQYF.

The chain joins TRBV7-2 to TRBJ1-2; weak D call: TRBD1 (6 bases). V was clipped by 1 base and J by 2 bases, with 8 bases between them. Germline values: CDR1 SGHTA, CDR2 FQGNSA. The CDR3 has 14 amino acids. CDR3 DNA: TGTGCCAGCAGCTTAGTCAGGGGAAACTATGGCTACACCTTC. Protein sequence: CASSLVRGNYGYTF.

The genes are TRBV28 and TRBJ1-2; 10 bases line up with TRBD1. The CDR3 sequence is 14 residues long. V was pared by 6 bases and J by 5 bases, with 6 bases of the junction left unmatched. Germline CDR1 reads MDHEN; CDR2 reads SYDVKM. CDR3 region: CASSPWDRGYGYTF. DNA of the CDR3: TGTGCCAGCAGCCCCTGGGACAGGGGATATGGCTACACCTTC.

The chain has TRBV25-1 and TRBJ2-1; D unclear. Per germline, CDR1 MGHDK and CDR2 SYGVNS. V lost 3 bases and J 8 bases, leaving 14 bases between the germline ends. The CDR3 length is 14 residues. In nucleotides, the CDR3 is TGTGCCAGCAGTGACCCCAAGTCGGTCGATGAGCAGTTCTTC. Its translation is CASSDPKSVDEQFF.

This clonotype was observed a handful of times. CDR3 DNA sequence: TGCGCCAGCTCGGGCTTCGGGACTAGCGGGAGGCCAACTAGCACAGATACGCAGTATTTT. This codes for CASSGFGTSGRPTSTDTQYF. The V and J genes are TRBV5-1 and TRBJ2-3; 15 positions match TRBD2. This CDR3 has 20 amino acids. Germline V gene sequence: CDR1 SGHRS, CDR2 YFSETQ. Unmatched junction bases numbered 15, after V lost 7 bases and J lost 0 bases. The full variable domain, in which reference TRBV5-1 and TRBJ2-3 provide the parts outside the CDR3, is KAGVTQTPRYLIKTRGQQVTLSCSPISGHRSVSWYQQTPGQGLQFLFEYFSETQRNKGNFPGRFSGRQFSNSRSEMNVSTLELGDSALYLCASSGFGTSGRPTSTDTQYFGPGTRLTVL.

This clonotype has more than one count but fewer than ten. V gene TRBV3-1 combines with J gene TRBJ2-2; D may be TRBD1 (5 bases). V lost 0 bases and J 13 bases, leaving 9 bases between the germline ends. The CDR3 length is 12 residues. Germline V CDR1 and CDR2: LGHDT, YNNKEL (reference sequence). The CDR3 loop is CASSQEGRALFF. The CDR3 region has the DNA TGTGCCAGCAGCCAAGAGGGCAGGGCGCTGTTTTTT.

This clonotype came up many times. V and J are TRBV7-3 and TRBJ2-3, with 10 bases identical to TRBD2. V shed 6 bases, J shed 4 bases, and the junction held 7 bases outside the gene matches. Looked up from germline, CDR1 is SGHTA and CDR2 is FQGTGA. CDR3 length equals 15 residues. CDR3 DNA sequence: TGTGCCAGCAGTCTGAGCGGGAGGGGGGCAGATACGCAGTATTTT. As protein: CASSLSGRGADTQYF.

This clonotype was seen many times. One end of the junction does not line up with germline, which may come from a read error. The chain couples TRBV7-7 to TRBJ1-1, with TRBD1 matching over 7 bases. CDR3 length: 13 residues. The germline CDR1 and CDR2 sequences are SSHAT and FNYEAQ (reference sequence). CDR3 nucleotides: TGTGCTAGCAGCTCAGGGGGATGGACTGAAGCTTTCTTT. This sequence encodes CASSSGGWTEAFF. Based on the CDR3 plus reference TRBV7-7 and TRBJ1-1, the full variable domain is GAGVSQSPRYKVTKRGQDVTLRCDPISSHATLYWYQQALGQGPEFLTYFNYEAQPDKSGLPSDRFSAERPEGSISTLTIQRTEQRDSAMYRCASSSGGWTEAFFGQGTRLTVV.

The chain uses TRBV4-1 and TRBJ2-2; TRBD1 matches 10 bases. The CDR3 covers 16 residues. J was trimmed by 6 bases and V by 4 bases; bases with no gene match: 8. Germline CDR1 reads MGHRA; CDR2 reads YSYEKL. CDR3 sequence reads: CASSRPDRGRAGELFF. The CDR3 region has the DNA TGCGCCAGCAGCCGACCCGACAGGGGGCGGGCCGGGGAGCTGTTTTTT.

This clonotype was picked up many times. J is TRBJ1-1 and V is TRBV28; D gene unclear. The CDR3 consists of 13 residues. Germline-derived CDR1 and CDR2 are MDHEN and SYDVKM. V lost 6 bases and J 7 bases, leaving 15 bases between the germline ends. The CDR3, as DNA: TGTGCCAGCAGCCCGACGTGGGAAGGTGAAGCTTTCTTT. This encodes CASSPTWEGEAFF.

This sequence joins TRBV5-1 and TRBJ2-5; D remains unclear. The V gene lost 1 base and the J gene lost 0 bases, with 7 bases spanning the gap. The CDR3 length is 14 residues. Germline CDR1 and CDR2: SGHRS and YFSETQ. In nucleotides, the CDR3 is TGCGCCAGCAGCTTGCAGGAATACCAAGAGACCCAGTACTTC. Amino acid sequence: CASSLQEYQETQYF.

V gene TRBV20-1 combines with J gene TRBJ2-1; D gene uncertain. V was trimmed by 1 base and J by 4 bases, leaving 11 bases between them. CDR3 length equals 14 residues. Germline V CDR1 and CDR2: DFQATT, SNEGSKA (reference sequence). In nucleotides, the CDR3 is TGCAGTGCTAGAGGACGAACGGAGTACAATGAGCAGTTCTTC. Protein sequence: CSARGRTEYNEQFF.

At least ten counts were recorded for this clonotype. The chain carries TRBV12-3 or TRBV12-4 and TRBJ1-1, with D maybe TRBD1 (5 bases). V shed 7 bases and J shed 7 bases, with 19 bases lying between them. This CDR3 has 14 residues. CDR3 bases: TGTGCCAGCACCTCCAGTGGGGGACCCTATGAAGCTTTCTTT. It specifies CASTSSGGPYEAFF.

The CDR3 coding sequence is TGCAGCGGCGGGGACAGGCGGTATGAAGCTTTCTTT. Protein product: CSGGDRRYEAFF. This sequence joins TRBV29-1 and TRBJ1-1; 8 nucleotides align to TRBD1. This CDR3 is built from 12 residues. J lost 7 bases, V lost 7 bases, and 8 bases had no gene match. Germline CDR1 is SQVTM and CDR2 is ANQGSEA. The complete variable domain, with remaining parts taken from reference TRBV29-1 and TRBJ1-1, reads SAVISQKPSRDICQRGTSLTIQCQVDSQVTMMFWYRQQPGQSLTLIATANQGSEATYESGFVIDKFPISRPNLTFSTLTVSNMSPEDSSIYLCSGGDRRYEAFFGQGTRLTVV.

The chain couples TRBV6-9 to TRBJ1-1; no reliable D call. CDR1 is MNHGY and CDR2 is SVAAGI in the germline V gene. The CDR3 is 13 amino acids. The V gene lost 3 bases and the J gene lost 4 bases, with 9 bases spanning the gap. The CDR3 DNA is TGTGCCAGCAGTTACGGCGAGGCCACTGAAGCTTTCTTT. Amino acids: CASSYGEATEAFF.

This clonotype was seen repeatedly, ten times or more. The rearrangement joins TRBV7-6 to TRBJ1-1; no reliable D call. The germline V gene encodes CDR1 SGHVS and CDR2 FNYEAQ. The CDR3 has 13 residues. V was pared by 2 bases and J by 7 bases, with 11 bases between. CDR3 protein: CASSLYREGEAFF. In nucleotides, the CDR3 is TGTGCCAGCAGCTTATATAGGGAAGGTGAAGCTTTCTTT.

This clonotype was picked up many times. V is TRBV28 and J is TRBJ2-7; 13 bases match TRBD2. From germline, CDR1 is MDHEN and CDR2 SYDVKM. This CDR3 is 14 amino acids long. Trimming at V came to 6 bases and at J to 5 bases, leaving 4 bases not matched to a gene. The CDR3, as DNA: TGTGCCAGCAGACAACTAGCGGGAGGGAACGAGCAGTACTTC. This translates into CASRQLAGGNEQYF.